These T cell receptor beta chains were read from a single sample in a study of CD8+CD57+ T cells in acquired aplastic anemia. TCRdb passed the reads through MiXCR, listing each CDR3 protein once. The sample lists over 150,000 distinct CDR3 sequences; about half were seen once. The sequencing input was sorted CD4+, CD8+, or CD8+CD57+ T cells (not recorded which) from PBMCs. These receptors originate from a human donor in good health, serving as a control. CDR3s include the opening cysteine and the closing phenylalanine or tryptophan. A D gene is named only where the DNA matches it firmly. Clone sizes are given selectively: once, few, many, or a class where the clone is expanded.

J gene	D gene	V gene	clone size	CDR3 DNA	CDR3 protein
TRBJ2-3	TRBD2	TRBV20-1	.	TGCAGTGCTGGACTAGCGGCCGGCACAGATACGCAGTATTTT	CSAGLAAGTDTQYF
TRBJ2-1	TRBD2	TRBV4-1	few	TGCGCCAGCAGCCAAGGTCTCCTCGGGGGGGCCGGGTCCTACAATGAGCAGTTCTTC	CASSQGLLGGAGSYNEQFF
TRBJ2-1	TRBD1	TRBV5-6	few	TGTGCCTGCAGCTTGGCCAAGGGACAGGCAATTTACAATGAGCAGTTCTTC	CACSLAKGQAIYNEQFF
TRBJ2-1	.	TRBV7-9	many	TGTGCCAGCAACAGGGGAGGCTCCTACAATGAGCAGTTCTTC	CASNRGGSYNEQFF
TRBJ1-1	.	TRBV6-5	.	TGTGCCAGCAGTTACTCGAGGGTGCTGGGCACTGAAGCTTTCTTT	CASSYSRVLGTEAFF
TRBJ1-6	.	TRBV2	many	TGTGCCAGCAGTGTAGACGGGGGCAATTCACCCCTCCACTTT	CASSVDGGNSPLHF
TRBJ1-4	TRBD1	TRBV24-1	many	TGTGCCACCAGTGATTCGGGACAGGGTGTAGAAAAACTGTTTTTT	CATSDSGQGVEKLFF
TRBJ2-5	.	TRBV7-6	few	TGTGCCAGCAGACCCATCCTAGCGAAAGGGGGGGAGACCCAGTACTTC	CASRPILAKGGETQYF
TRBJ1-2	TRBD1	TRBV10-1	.	TGCGCCAGCAGTGGCCAGCGGGGACAGGGAGTTAACTATGGCTACACCTTC	CASSGQRGQGVNYGYTF
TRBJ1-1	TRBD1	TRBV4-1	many	TGCGCCAGCAGCCCACGGGACAGGGAGAACACTGAAGCTTTCTTT	CASSPRDRENTEAFF
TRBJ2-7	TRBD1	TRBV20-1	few	TGCAGTGCTAGAGCTAAGGGAAGGGGGCAGGACGAGCAGTACTTC	CSARAKGRGQDEQYF
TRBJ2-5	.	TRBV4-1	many	TGCGCCAGCAGCCAAGGTTTAGGGATCGAGACCCAGTACTTC	CASSQGLGIETQYF
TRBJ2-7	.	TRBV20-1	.	TGCAGTGCTACGTCCTATCAGGGCCTCTTAAAGCTAGACTACGAGCAGTACTTC	CSATSYQGLLKLDYEQYF
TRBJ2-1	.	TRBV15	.	TGTGCCACCAGCAGAGCCACAGGGAATGAGCAGTTCTTC	CATSRATGNEQFF
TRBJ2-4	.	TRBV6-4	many	TGTGCCAGCAGTGTCCCCCGGCCAATTCTAGCCAAAAACATTCAGTACTTC	CASSVPRPILAKNIQYF
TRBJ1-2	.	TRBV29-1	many	TGCAGCGTCGACGGGACGCGAGGGGGCTACACCTTC	CSVDGTRGGYTF
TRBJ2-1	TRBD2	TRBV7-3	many	TGTGCCAGCCAAGAAGACGGGACTAGCGGGGGCTACAATGAGCAGTTCTTC	CASQEDGTSGGYNEQFF
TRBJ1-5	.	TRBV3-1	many	TGTGCCAGCAGCCAAGGGGACGGACAGCCCCAGCATTTT	CASSQGDGQPQHF
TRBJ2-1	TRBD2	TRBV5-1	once	TGCGCCAGCAGCGGCGTATCGGGACTAGCGGGAGGAAATGAGCAGTTCTTC	CASSGVSGLAGGNEQFF
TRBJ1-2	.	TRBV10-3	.	TGTGCCATCAGTGAGTCAGGCAGGGGTTCATATGGCTACACCTTC	CAISESGRGSYGYTF
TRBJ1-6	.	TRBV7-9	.	TGTGCCAGCAGACCGACCGCGGGGGTCTCCTATAATTCACCCCTCCACTTT	CASRPTAGVSYNSPLHF
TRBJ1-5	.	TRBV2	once	TGTGCCAGCAGTGAAGAACGTGACCAGCCCCAGCATTTT	CASSEERDQPQHF
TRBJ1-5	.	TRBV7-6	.	TGTGCCAGCAGCAATGGGGACGGACAGCCCCAGCGTTTT	CASSNGDGQPQRF
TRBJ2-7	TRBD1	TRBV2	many	TGTGCCAGCAGGGGACAGGGAACCTACGAGCAGTACTTC	CASRGQGTYEQYF
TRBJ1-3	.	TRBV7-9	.	TGTGCCAGCAGCTTAGATTCGGTTAGCGGCTCTGGAAACACCATATATTTT	CASSLDSVSGSGNTIYF
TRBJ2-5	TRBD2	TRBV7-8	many	TGTGCCAGCAGCTCCGAGTTGGGACTAGCGGGGGTAGGAGGGGGGGAGACCCAGTACTTC	CASSSELGLAGVGGGETQYF
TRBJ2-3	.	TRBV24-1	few	TGTGCCACCAGTGACTTGGGAGATACGCAGTATTTT	CATSDLGDTQYF
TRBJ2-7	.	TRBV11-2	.	TGTGCCAGCAGCTCCACCGTCTACGAGCAGTACTTC	CASSSTVYEQYF
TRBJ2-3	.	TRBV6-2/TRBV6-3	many	TGTGCCAGCAGTTACCTCACGGGGGTGCGCACAGATACGCAGTATTTT	CASSYLTGVRTDTQYF
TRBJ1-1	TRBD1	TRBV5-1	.	TGCGCCAGCATGACAGGGTTGGGGGATAACACTGAAGCTTCCTTT	CASMTGLGDNTEASF
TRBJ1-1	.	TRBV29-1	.	TGCAGCGTTGAACAGGGGAGGGTGAACACTGAAGCTTTCTTT	CSVEQGRVNTEAFF
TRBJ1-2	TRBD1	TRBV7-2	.	TGTGCCAGCAGCTTAGTCACAGGGGCTAACTATGGCTACACCTTC	CASSLVTGANYGYTF
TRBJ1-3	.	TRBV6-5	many	TGTGCCAGCAGTTACTGGGGGATGGAAAACACCATATATTTT	CASSYWGMENTIYF
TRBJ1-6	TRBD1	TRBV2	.	TGTGCCAGCATGGAGGCAGGGGGCTTGATTTCACCCCTCCACTTT	CASMEAGGLISPLHF
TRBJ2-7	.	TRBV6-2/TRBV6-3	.	TGTGCCAGCAGTGCCTATTACAGGGAGGACGACGAGCAGTACTTC	CASSAYYREDDEQYF
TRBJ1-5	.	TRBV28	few	TGTGCCAGCAGAACCGGACAGTCCAATCAGCCCCAGCATTTT	CASRTGQSNQPQHF
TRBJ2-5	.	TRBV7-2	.	TGTGCCAGCAGGAACAACAGACAGTCCCAAGAGACCCAGTACTTC	CASRNNRQSQETQYF
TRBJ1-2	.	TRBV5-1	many	TGCGCCAGCAGCTTGGGGACGCAGGCTAACTATGGCTACACCTTC	CASSLGTQANYGYTF
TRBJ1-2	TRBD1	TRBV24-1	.	TGTGCCACCAGTAGGACAGGAGGAGGCTCGGGGACCAACTATGGCTACACCTTC	CATSRTGGGSGTNYGYTF
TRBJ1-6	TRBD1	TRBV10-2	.	TGCGCCAGCAACGCCGGGACAGGTATCAATTCACCCCTCCACTTT	CASNAGTGINSPLHF
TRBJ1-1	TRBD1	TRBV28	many	TGTGCCAGCATGGGACAGGGCTCCACTGAAGCTTTCTTT	CASMGQGSTEAFF
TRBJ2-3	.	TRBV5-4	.	TGTGCCAGCAACACGGGGATACCCACAGATACGCAGTATTTT	CASNTGIPTDTQYF
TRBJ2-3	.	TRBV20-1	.	TGCAGTGCTAGACCCCCACGGGAGCAGTATTTT	CSARPPREQYF
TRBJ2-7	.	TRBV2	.	TGTGCCAGCACACGCAGGCTGGGGAAAGAGGGCGAGCAGTACTTC	CASTRRLGKEGEQYF
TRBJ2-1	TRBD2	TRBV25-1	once	TGTGCCAGCAGTGGCCACGCCCTGACTAGCGGGGGCCACAATGAGCAGTTCTTC	CASSGHALTSGGHNEQFF
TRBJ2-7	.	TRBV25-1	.	TGTGCCAGCAGTGAATGCGCCAGCAGCTTGGACAGCGGGGTGCTCTACGAGCAGTACTTC	CASSECASSLDSGVLYEQYF
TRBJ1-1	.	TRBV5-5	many	TGTGCCAGCAGCTTGGCCAGCGCAAGTGCCCTGAACACTGAAGCTTTCTTT	CASSLASASALNTEAFF
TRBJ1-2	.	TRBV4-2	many	TGTGCCAGCAGCCAAGAGATGACACTGGAGGGCTACACCTTC	CASSQEMTLEGYTF
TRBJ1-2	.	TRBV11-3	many	TGTGCCAGCAGCCCCCCCCGAGGGCGTCGGGGCTACACCTTC	CASSPPRGRRGYTF
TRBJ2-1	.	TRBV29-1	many	TGCAGCGTTGAACGGGGATACAATGAGCAGTTCTTC	CSVERGYNEQFF
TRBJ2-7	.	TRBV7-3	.	TGTGCCAGCAGCTTAGGGGCACCCTTGGGGGAGCAGTACTTC	CASSLGAPLGEQYF
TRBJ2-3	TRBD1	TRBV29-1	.	TGCAGCGTGACGGCCCGGGACAGTTACACAGATACGCAGTATTTT	CSVTARDSYTDTQYF
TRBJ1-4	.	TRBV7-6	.	TGTGCCAGCAGTGGGGGGTGGAATGAAAAACTGTTTTTT	CASSGGWNEKLFF
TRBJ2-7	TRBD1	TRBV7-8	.	TGTGCCAGCCGGGGGACAGGAGCCTACGAGCAGTACTTC	CASRGTGAYEQYF
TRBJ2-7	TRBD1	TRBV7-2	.	TGTGCCAGCAGAAGGGGACAGGGGGGCAAGCAGTACTTC	CASRRGQGGKQYF
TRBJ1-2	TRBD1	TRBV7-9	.	TGTGCCAGCAGTTACGGGGGGACAGGGGGATCCTACAGCTATGGCTACACCTTC	CASSYGGTGGSYSYGYTF
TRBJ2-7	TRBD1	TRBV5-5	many	TGTGCCAGCAGCTGGGGGACAGCCTACTCCTACGAGCAGTACTTC	CASSWGTAYSYEQYF